Each of the 26 T cell receptor beta chains below was sequenced from the same sample in a study of T cell repertoires in cytomegalovirus infection. TCRdb re-derived calls from the reads in MiXCR, one entry per CDR3 protein. The repertoire holds some 940,000 distinct CDR3 sequences, with around 29% as singletons. These receptors lack a known antigen. The sequencing used cultured CD8+ T cells from PBMCs, collected from culture after CMV antigen stimulation. The origin of the receptors is a human donor in good health (CMV status not recorded). Some clones in this sample may be carry-over from other donors' samples.

This clonotype was observed a few times. The chain couples TRBV28 to TRBJ2-7; 7 bases align to TRBD2. The J segment lost 6 bases and the V segment lost 5 bases, leaving 10 bases of the junction unmatched. There are 14 residues in the CDR3. Germline loops: CDR1 MDHEN, CDR2 SYDVKM. For the CDR3, the DNA is TGTGCCAGCAGTCCCCGGGACTACCGAGGCGAGCAGTACGTC. It is translated as CASSPRDYRGEQYV.

V is TRBV4-1 and J is TRBJ2-5; the match to TRBD2 covers 13 bases. V was pared by 10 bases and J by 1 base, with 12 bases of the junction left unmatched. The CDR3 is 17 residues long. CDR1 is MGHRA, CDR2 YSYEKL, per germline. CDR3 loop: CAKRLAGGHRVQETQYF. DNA of the CDR3: TGCGCCAAAAGACTAGCGGGGGGCCATAGGGTCCAAGAGACCCAGTACTTC.

In its sample, this clonotype was seen many times. The CDR3: CASSYWDFNEQFF. The CDR3 DNA sequence: TGTGCCAGCAGCTATTGGGACTTCAATGAGCAGTTCTTC. The chain links TRBV7-2 to TRBJ2-1; D is perhaps TRBD2 (6 bases). This CDR3 region has 13 residues. Germline V lookup: CDR1 SGHTA, CDR2 FQGNSA. The V end lost 4 bases, the J end lost 6 bases, and 10 bases lay between the germline ends.

The rearrangement joins TRBV5-1 to TRBJ2-5; D is unresolved. The germline gives CDR1 SGHRS, CDR2 YFSETQ. The ends were cut back, 1 base at V and 0 bases at J, with 7 bases in the middle. The CDR3 runs 14 residues. The CDR3 coding sequence is TGCGCCAGCAGCTTGTATTCGGACCAAGAGACCCAGTACTTC. Its translation: CASSLYSDQETQYF.

CDR3 amino acids: CASSSRLDTLNTEAFF. The CDR3 DNA sequence: TGTGCCAGTAGTAGTCGCCTGGACACCTTGAACACTGAAGCTTTCTTT. This sequence joins TRBV19 and TRBJ1-1; TRBD1 is a possible D gene (5 bases). With 4 bases removed from V and 0 bases from J, the gap between germline ends came to 15 bases. The germline V gene has CDR1 LNHDA and CDR2 SQIVND (reference sequence). This CDR3 is built from 16 residues.

The chain recombines TRBV6-6 with TRBJ2-6; weak D call: TRBD1 (6 bases). CDR3 length: 16 residues. V was pared by 9 bases and J by 0 bases, with 15 bases between. Germline CDR1 and CDR2: MNHNY and SVGAGI (reference sequence). The CDR3 nucleotides are TGTGCCAGTCGAACTGACAGGTTCTCTGGGGCCAACGTCCTGACTTTC. Translation gives CASRTDRFSGANVLTF.

The gene calls are TRBV5-4 and TRBJ1-1, with 7 bases lining up with TRBD1. Germline CDR1 and CDR2: SGHNT and YYREEE (reference sequence). The CDR3 length is 14 residues. Germline trimming cut 4 bases from V and 6 bases from J; bases unmatched to any gene: 9. CDR3 residues: CASSANRGGAEAFF. The DNA for the CDR3 is TGTGCCAGCAGCGCGAACAGGGGTGGTGCTGAAGCTTTCTTT.

In its sample, this clonotype was seen a few times. The chain has TRBV4-1 and TRBJ2-3; a weak D match, TRBD2 (5 bases). The CDR3 is 15 residues long. Per germline, CDR1 MGHRA and CDR2 YSYEKL. The ends were cut back, 0 bases at V and 4 bases at J, with 11 bases in the middle. In DNA, the CDR3 is TGCGCCAGCAGCCAAGATAGCGTCGGGGCAGATACGCAGTATTTT. Translation: CASSQDSVGADTQYF.

This chain uses TRBV23-1 with TRBJ2-7; weak D call: TRBD2 (6 bases). TRBV23-1 is an ORF, and what it does is uncertain. CDR3 size: 14 residues. Trimming took off 6 bases at V and 3 bases at J, with 15 bases between the two ends. The CDR3 coding sequence is TGCGCCAGCAGATCGGGGGATCGAGACTACGAGCAGTACGTC. Translating it yields CASRSGDRDYEQYV.

There are a few counts of this clonotype. This chain connects TRBV25-1 to TRBJ2-5; TRBD2 matches 12 bases. The germline V gene encodes CDR1 MGHDK and CDR2 SYGVNS. The V segment lost 5 bases and the J segment 4 bases; nucleotides outside the gene matches: 8. The CDR3 contains 16 residues. CDR3 sequence: CASSTRKGLAGETQYF. In DNA, the CDR3 is TGTGCCAGCAGTACCCGAAAGGGACTAGCGGGAGAGACCCAGTACTTC.

At least ten counts were recorded for this clonotype. This chain connects TRBV7-8 to TRBJ1-5, with D perhaps TRBD1 (5 bases). This CDR3 spans 17 amino acids. V lost 1 base to trimming and J lost 2 bases, with 15 bases between them. From germline, CDR1 is SGHVS and CDR2 FQNEAQ. The CDR3 DNA is TGTGCCAGCAGCTTAGGTCTTCAGGGTTACGGCAATCAGCCCCAGCATTTT. Protein: CASSLGLQGYGNQPQHF.

The rearrangement uses TRBV12-3 or TRBV12-4 and TRBJ2-5; 8 bases line up with TRBD1. This CDR3 region has 15 residues. V lost 6 bases, J lost 1 base, and 7 bases stayed unmatched. The CDR3 here is CASRGTGDTQETQYF. The CDR3, as DNA: TGTGCCAGCAGAGGGACAGGAGATACCCAAGAGACCCAGTACTTC.

This clonotype was observed at least ten times. The rearrangement links TRBV12-3 or TRBV12-4 to TRBJ2-3; D unresolved. The CDR3 covers 15 residues. The V and J ends lost 3 bases and 2 bases respectively, with 12 bases between them. Here the CDR3 reads CASSFGRWPTDTQYF. CDR3 nucleotide sequence: TGTGCCAGCAGTTTTGGAAGATGGCCCACAGATACGCAGTATTTT.

This clonotype occurred a few times. It is unclear where the CDR3 begins or ends on the DNA, so no DNA is shown, and the CDR3 is as TCRdb lists it. CDR3 sequence: CASSSSASWGTQYF. This chain connects TRBV28 to TRBJ2-3. Germline V gene data show CDR1 as MDHEN and CDR2 as SYDVKM. The CDR3 length equals 14 residues, ends included.

The chain uses TRBV13 and TRBJ1-1; D remains ambiguous. In germline, CDR1 is PRHDT, CDR2 FYEKMQ (reference sequence). The V end was cut by 5 bases, the J end by 7 bases, with 11 bases between. The CDR3 extends over 12 amino acids. CDR3 sequence (DNA): TGTGCCAGCAGCATACGATGGGGTGAAGCTTTCTTT. Translated, it gives CASSIRWGEAFF.

At least ten counts were recorded for this clonotype. This chain joins TRBV7-2 and TRBJ1-5; D unclear. The CDR3 totals 13 residues. The V gene lost 2 bases and the J gene lost 3 bases, with 5 bases spanning the gap. In germline, CDR1 is SGHTA, CDR2 FQGNSA. CDR3 region: CASSLNNNQPQHF. CDR3 bases: TGTGCCAGCAGCTTAAACAACAATCAGCCCCAGCATTTT.

This clonotype was counted between two and nine times. V gene TRBV2 combines with J gene TRBJ2-2; D perhaps matches TRBD1 (5 bases). The CDR3 is 15 residues long. Per the germline V gene, CDR1 is SNHLY and CDR2 is FYNNEI. The germline V and J ends were trimmed by 1 base and 4 bases, with 10 bases remaining between them. CDR3 nucleotide sequence: TGTGCCAGCAGTGAAGGGCAGGGCCTCACCGGGGAGCTGTTTTTT. Protein: CASSEGQGLTGELFF.

This clonotype turned up a few times. This CDR3 reads CASSEDRSSNQPQHF. The CDR3 nucleotides read TGTGCCAGCAGTGAAGACAGGTCAAGCAATCAGCCCCAGCATTTT. The chain carries TRBV6-1 and TRBJ1-5, with D possibly being TRBD1 (5 bases). The CDR3 is 15 amino acids. Trimming removed 1 base from V and 1 base from J, with 8 bases in between. CDR1 and CDR2 (germline): MNHNS, SASEGT.

The chain has TRBV15 and TRBJ1-2; 12 positions match TRBD1. After removal of 5 bases from V and 3 bases from J, the junction contained 19 bases not matched to a gene. In germline, CDR1 is LNHNV, CDR2 YYDKDF (reference sequence). The CDR3 is 20 residues long. As DNA, the CDR3 is TGTGCCACCAGCCCTACCCCGGGACAGGGGGCACATAGGAGGGACTATGGCTACACCTTC. It codes for CATSPTPGQGAHRRDYGYTF.

J is TRBJ1-2 and V is TRBV2, with D possibly TRBD1 on 6 matching bases. Between the trimmed V and J ends, which lost 8 bases and 6 bases, there was a span of 13 bases. The CDR3 sequence is 12 residues long. Per the germline V gene, CDR1 is SNHLY and CDR2 is FYNNEI. The CDR3 nucleotides read TGTGCCAGCCTACAGGGAATCAATGGCTACACCTTC. Translation gives CASLQGINGYTF.

The chain has TRBV7-9 and TRBJ1-3; 7 positions agree with TRBD1. The CDR3 spans 16 residues. V was pared by 5 bases and J by 0 bases, with 7 bases of the junction left unmatched. The germline CDR1 and CDR2 sequences are SEHNR and FQNEAQ (reference sequence). The CDR3 reads CASSRGQVISGNTIYF. The CDR3 DNA sequence: TGTGCCAGCAGCCGCGGACAGGTGATCTCTGGAAACACCATATATTTT.

V and J are TRBV7-9 and TRBJ1-4; TRBD1 is a possible D gene (5 bases). V was cut by 6 bases and J by 7 bases, with 15 bases left in between. Germline CDR1 and CDR2: SEHNR and FQNEAQ (reference sequence). This CDR3 has 14 amino acids. The CDR3 spells CASRDQGWSEKLFF. For the CDR3, the DNA is TGTGCCAGCAGGGATCAGGGTTGGAGTGAAAAACTGTTTTTT.

This clonotype has a handful of counts. V and J are TRBV12-5 and TRBJ2-1; D not certain. With 5 bases removed from V and 6 bases from J, the gap between germline ends came to 8 bases. This CDR3 spans 12 amino acids. Germline loops: CDR1 LGHNT, CDR2 FRNRAP. Written as DNA, the CDR3 is TGTGCTAGTGGTGTCCTAACCAATGAGCAGTTCTTC. Translated: CASGVLTNEQFF.

The CDR3 DNA sequence: TGTGCCAGCAGTTTAGTCTTCAGTGCTAGCAATCAGCCCCAGCATTTT. Translating gives CASSLVFSASNQPQHF. J is TRBJ1-5 and V is TRBV27; D is ambiguous. Deletions cut 2 bases from V and 0 bases from J, with 11 bases between. In germline, CDR1 is MNHEY, CDR2 SMNVEV (reference sequence). The CDR3 consists of 16 residues.

The chain uses TRBV7-6 and TRBJ2-1, with D possibly called TRBD1 or TRBD2 (5 bases each). CDR3 size: 12 residues. Germline CDR1 and CDR2: SGHVS and FNYEAQ. V lost 10 bases, J lost 0 bases, and 7 bases lay in between. The CDR3 region is CATGASYNEQFF. The CDR3 DNA reads as TGTGCCACCGGGGCCTCCTACAATGAGCAGTTCTTC.

This clonotype has more than one count but fewer than ten. The chain recombines TRBV5-6 with TRBJ2-1; 9 bases agree with TRBD2. CDR1 SGHDT and CDR2 YYEEEE come from the germline V gene. This CDR3 is 17 amino acids long. The ends lost 0 bases at V and 2 bases at J; junction bases unmatched: 6. CDR3 amino acids: CASSLGGLAGTYNEQFF. The CDR3 nucleotides read TGTGCCAGCAGCTTGGGGGGGCTAGCGGGGACCTACAATGAGCAGTTCTTC.